This entry describes one T cell receptor beta chain. What it binds is unknown. The sample originates from a study of somatic mutations in cytotoxic T cells in rheumatoid arthritis. Looking at the study overall: T-cell populations stained with V beta antibodies were in some cases flow-sorted at nearly 100% purity, including V beta1+ cells that were sequenced for TCRB.

CDR1 and CDR2 from the germline V gene are SGHAT and FQNNGV. V trimming: 1 base; J trimming: 6 bases; junction bases outside the gene matches: 9. The CDR3 length is 16 residues. TCRdb's table, derived via immunoSEQ multiplex PCR, lists solely in-frame clones and lacks some. Of thousands of clones listed, 85% are singletons. Regarding the study as a whole: Nobody adjusted the slight TRBV07 underrepresentation in rheumatoid arthritis patients for multiple comparisons. There was no significant difference in CD8+ T-cell clonality between rheumatoid arthritis patients and age-matched healthy controls.

Isolating CD4+ and CD8+ cells involved positive magnetic bead selection on an AutoMACS. Their purity was then checked by flow cytometry. This TCR was sampled from a man aged 60 to 75 with rheumatoid arthritis. Source material: CD8+ T cells sorted from blood. This chain uses TRBV11-2 with TRBJ2-3; 8 bases match TRBD2. This CDR3 reads CASSLGTFTGGDTQYF. Here the CDR3 DNA reads TGTGCCAGCAGCTTAGGGACGTTTACGGGGGGGGATACGCAGTATTTT. Using reference TRBV11-2 and TRBJ2-3 for the parts outside the CDR3, the full variable domain is EAGVAQSPRYKIIEKRQSVAFWCNPISGHATLYWYQQILGQGPKLLIQFQNNGVVDDSQLPKDRFSAERLKGVDSTLKIQPAKLEDSAVYLCASSLGTFTGGDTQYFGPGTRLTVL.